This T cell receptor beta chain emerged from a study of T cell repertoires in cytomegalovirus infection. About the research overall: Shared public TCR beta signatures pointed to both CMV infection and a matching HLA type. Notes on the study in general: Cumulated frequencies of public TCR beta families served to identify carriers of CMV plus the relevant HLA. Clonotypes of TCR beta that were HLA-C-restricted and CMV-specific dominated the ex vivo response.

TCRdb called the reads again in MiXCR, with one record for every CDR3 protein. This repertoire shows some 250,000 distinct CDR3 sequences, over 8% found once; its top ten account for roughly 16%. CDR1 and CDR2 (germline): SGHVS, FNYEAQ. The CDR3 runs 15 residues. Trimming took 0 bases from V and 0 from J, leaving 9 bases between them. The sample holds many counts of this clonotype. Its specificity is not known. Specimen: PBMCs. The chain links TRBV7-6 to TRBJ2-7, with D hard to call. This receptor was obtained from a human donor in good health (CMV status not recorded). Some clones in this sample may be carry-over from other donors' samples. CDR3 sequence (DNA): TGTGCCAGCAGCTTAGCTGCAGGAATCTCCTACGAGCAGTACTTC. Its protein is CASSLAAGISYEQYF.